The TCR beta chain under discussion was sequenced for a study of patients and donors after allogeneic stem cell transplantation. The V and J ends lost 4 bases and 7 bases, in that order; junction bases with no gene match: 5. This CDR3 region has 14 residues. Germline-derived CDR1 and CDR2 are SGHTA and FQGTGA. Via MiXCR, TCRdb re-called the RT-PCR reads, giving one row per CDR3 protein. The sample records approximately 38,000 distinct CDR3 sequences, about 30% being singletons. J is TRBJ1-2 and V is TRBV7-3; 11 bases map to TRBD1. This TCR was sampled from a human donor who was either an allogeneic HSCT recipient or a stem cell or donor lymphocyte infusion donor (not recorded which). It is not recorded whose cells these are; they may come from a transplant donor. Sequencing was carried out using blood, either unsorted or a sorted T cell fraction (not recorded which). The CDR3, as DNA: TGTGCCAGCAGCTCGGACAGGGGGCATAGTGGCTACACCTTC. Encoded protein: CASSSDRGHSGYTF. The full variable domain, its missing parts supplied by reference TRBV7-3 and TRBJ1-2, is GAGVSQTPSNKVTEKGKYVELRCDPISGHTALYWYRQSLGQGPEFLIYFQGTGAADDSGLPNDRFFAVRPEGSVSTLKIQRTERGDSAVYLCASSSDRGHSGYTFGSGTRLTVV.